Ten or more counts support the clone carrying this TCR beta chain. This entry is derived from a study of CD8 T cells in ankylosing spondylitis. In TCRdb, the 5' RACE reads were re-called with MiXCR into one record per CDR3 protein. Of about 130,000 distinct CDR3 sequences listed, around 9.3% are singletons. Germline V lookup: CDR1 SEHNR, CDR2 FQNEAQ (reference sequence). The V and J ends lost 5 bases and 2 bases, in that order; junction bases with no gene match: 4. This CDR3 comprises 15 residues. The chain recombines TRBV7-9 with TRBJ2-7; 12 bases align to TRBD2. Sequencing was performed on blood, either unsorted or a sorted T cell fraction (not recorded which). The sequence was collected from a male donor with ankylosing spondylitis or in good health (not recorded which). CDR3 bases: TGTGCCAGCAGCCAGACTAGCGGGAGCCCCTACGAGCAGTACTTC. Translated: CASSQTSGSPYEQYF.